The clone carrying this TCR beta chain came up a few times. These data come from a study of blood T cell repertoires in COVID-19. The protocol was immunoSEQ multiplex PCR, while the TCRdb copy is restricted to in-frame clones and leaves out a portion. The table includes tens of thousands of clones, around 85% detected once. CDR1 and CDR2 from the germline V gene are SNHLY and FYNNEI. Deletions cut 6 bases from V and 8 bases from J, with 8 bases between. The CDR3 is made up of 12 amino acids. The clonotype comes from a human donor in a cohort sampled during active COVID-19. The material sequenced was peripheral blood. The rearrangement links TRBV2 to TRBJ1-6; D might be TRBD1 (5 bases). The CDR3, as DNA: TGTGCCAGCAGGGCAGGGTATTCACCCCTCCACTTT. Translated: CASRAGYSPLHF.